This TCR beta chain derives from a study of shared clonotypes between healthy human individuals. Background on the study: A donor's plate count was three for CD4 naive and three for CD4 memory; CD8 naive had two and CD8 memory one.

This clone was detected once. Its target is unknown. Broader study findings: Non-shared clonotypes had lower generation probabilities than those shared by all four donors. Rarefaction showed sorted-subset sequencing was incomplete despite large depth.

Data came from immunoSEQ multiplex PCR; TCRdb stores just in-frame clones and leaves some out. The repertoire holds under 1,100,000 clones, around 74% seen once, with 1.4% in the top ten. Into CD45RA+ naive and CD45RA-negative memory subsets, the CD4+ cells were split. Source material: memory CD4+ T cells sorted from blood. The subset was: CD45RA-negative fraction. This TCR derives from a young man in good health.

CDR3 sequence (DNA): TGCGCCAGCAGTCCAAGGGCAGGTCCTGGGGCCAACGTCCTGACTTTC. Translating gives CASSPRAGPGANVLTF. This chain connects TRBV5-1 to TRBJ2-6; D is ambiguous. Between the trimmed V and J ends, which lost 5 bases and 2 bases, there was a span of 14 bases. Germline V gene lookup returns CDR1 SGHRS and CDR2 YFSETQ. This CDR3 contains 16 residues.